This T cell receptor (beta chain) appears in the sequencing data of a study of T cell responses to AZD1222 COVID-19 vaccine. TCRdb's table, derived via immunoSEQ multiplex PCR, lists solely in-frame clones and lacks some. The sample contains 100,000 to 150,000 clones, approximately 90% of which appear only once. V lost 3 bases, J lost 14 bases, and 17 bases lay in between. Germline V lookup: CDR1 LNHDA, CDR2 SQIVND (reference sequence). The CDR3 loop spans 14 amino acids. The sequence was collected from an adult who received the AZD1222 COVID-19 vaccine. The sequencing here drew on peripheral blood, taken 28 days after the second AZD1222 dose. The V call is TRBV19, the J call TRBJ1-6; weak D call: TRBD1 (5 bases). Written as DNA, the CDR3 is TGTGCCAGTAGTATTCTCGGGGCCGAGGCCACCCTCCACTTT. Translation gives CASSILGAEATLHF.